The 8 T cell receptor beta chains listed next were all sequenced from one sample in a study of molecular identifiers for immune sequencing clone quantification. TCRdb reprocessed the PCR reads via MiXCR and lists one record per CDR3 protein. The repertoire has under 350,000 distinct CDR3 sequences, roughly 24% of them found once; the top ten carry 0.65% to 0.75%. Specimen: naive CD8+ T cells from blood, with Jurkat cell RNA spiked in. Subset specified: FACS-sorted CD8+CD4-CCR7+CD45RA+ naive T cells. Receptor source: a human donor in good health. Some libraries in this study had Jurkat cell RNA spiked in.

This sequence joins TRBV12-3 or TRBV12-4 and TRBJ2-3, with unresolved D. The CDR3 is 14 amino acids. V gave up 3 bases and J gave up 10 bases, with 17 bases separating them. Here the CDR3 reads CASSFRVSTDAQYF. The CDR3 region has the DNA TGTGCCAGCAGTTTTCGGGTTAGCACTGATGCGCAGTATTTT.

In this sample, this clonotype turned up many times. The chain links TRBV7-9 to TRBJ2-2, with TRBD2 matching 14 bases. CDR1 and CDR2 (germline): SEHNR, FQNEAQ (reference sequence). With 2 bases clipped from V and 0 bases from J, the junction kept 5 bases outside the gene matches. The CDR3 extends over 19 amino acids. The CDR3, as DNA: TGTGCCAGCAGCTTATTCGGACTAGCGGGAGGTCCGAACACCGGGGAGCTGTTTTTT. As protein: CASSLFGLAGGPNTGELFF. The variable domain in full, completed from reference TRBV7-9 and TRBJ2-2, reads DTGVSQNPRHKITKRGQNVTFRCDPISEHNRLYWYRQTLGQGPEFLTYFQNEAQLEKSRLLSDRFSAERPKGSFSTLEIQRTEQGDSAMYLCASSLFGLAGGPNTGELFFGEGSRLTVL.

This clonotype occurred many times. The CDR3 DNA is TGTGCCAGCAGCCCAATCGGGGGGGGCACAGATACGCAGTATTTT. Translating it yields CASSPIGGGTDTQYF. The chain uses TRBV9 and TRBJ2-3, with 8 bases matching TRBD2. The germline V gene encodes CDR1 SGDLS and CDR2 YYNGEE. V gave up 4 bases and J gave up 1 base; unmatched junction bases: 5. The CDR3 is 15 residues long.

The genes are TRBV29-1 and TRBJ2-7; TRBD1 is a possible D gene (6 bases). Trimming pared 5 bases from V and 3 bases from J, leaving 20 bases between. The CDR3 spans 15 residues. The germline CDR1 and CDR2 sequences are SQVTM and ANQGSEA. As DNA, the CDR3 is TGCAGCGTTAAGAATCCCGGGACAAAGAACTACGAGCAGTACTTC. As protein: CSVKNPGTKNYEQYF.

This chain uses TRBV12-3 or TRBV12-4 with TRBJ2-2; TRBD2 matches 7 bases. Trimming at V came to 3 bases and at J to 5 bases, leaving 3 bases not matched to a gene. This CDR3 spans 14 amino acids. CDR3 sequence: CASSFGGRTGELFF. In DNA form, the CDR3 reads TGTGCCAGCAGTTTCGGCGGGAGAACCGGGGAGCTGTTTTTT.

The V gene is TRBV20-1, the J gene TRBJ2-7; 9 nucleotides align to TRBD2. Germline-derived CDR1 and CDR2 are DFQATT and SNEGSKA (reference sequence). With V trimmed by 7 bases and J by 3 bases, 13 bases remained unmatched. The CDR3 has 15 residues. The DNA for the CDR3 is TGCAGTGTTACTCGCCTTGCTAGCGGGAACTACGAGCAGTACTTC. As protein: CSVTRLASGNYEQYF.

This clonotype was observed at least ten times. This CDR3 reads CASSLEVTGPMNTEAFF. The CDR3 DNA follows: TGTGCCAGCAGTTTGGAGGTCACAGGTCCGATGAACACTGAAGCTTTCTTT. This chain connects TRBV12-3 or TRBV12-4 to TRBJ1-1, with TRBD1 as a possible D gene (5 bases). The CDR3 is 17 amino acids. V dropped 3 bases and J dropped 0 bases, with 17 bases sitting between them.

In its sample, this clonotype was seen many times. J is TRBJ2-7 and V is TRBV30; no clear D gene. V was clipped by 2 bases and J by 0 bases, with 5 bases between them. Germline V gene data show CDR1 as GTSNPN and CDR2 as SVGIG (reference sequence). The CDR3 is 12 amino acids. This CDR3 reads CAWSRDSYEQYF. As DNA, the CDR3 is TGTGCCTGGAGTCGCGACTCCTACGAGCAGTACTTC.